This TCR beta chain is from a study of cytomegalovirus exposure and HLA in healthy donors. The V segment lost 1 base and the J segment 1 base; nucleotides outside the gene matches: 8. Germline values: CDR1 SGHRS, CDR2 YFSETQ. The CDR3 runs 18 residues. PCR used 60 Vbeta primers and 13 Jbeta primers. Profiled with immunoSEQ multiplex PCR; TCRdb holds only in-frame clones, not every one. The sample carries approximately 130,000 clones, around 74% recorded once. Findings of the study overall: Earlier results showed most TCR beta V segments being productive about 87% or about 30% of the time. TCR beta V- and J-gene trimming was later associated with a missense DCLRE1C variant. A later analysis associated 16,951 TCR beta sequences with HLA alleles at a 0.05 false discovery rate.

As to this clone: As yet, its antigen is unknown.

V is TRBV5-1 and J is TRBJ2-2; 9 bases map to TRBD1. Sequenced material: PBMCs. This sequence was found in a man between 25 and 39 years old in good health and CMV-seronegative. The CDR3 reads CASSLTLRDRVNTGELFF. CDR3 bases: TGCGCCAGCAGCTTGACCCTAAGGGACAGGGTGAACACCGGGGAGCTGTTTTTT.